This TCR beta chain is from a study of CD8+CD57+ T cells in acquired aplastic anemia. The study profiled TCR beta VDJ and CDR3 using genomic DNA as template. MiXCR was run by TCRdb on the reads, yielding one entry per CDR3 protein. Of approximately 160,000 distinct CDR3 sequences listed, around 40% are singletons. This clonotype was counted a single time. The CDR3 length is 13 residues. Trimming pared 8 bases from V and 0 bases from J, leaving 10 bases between. Looked up from germline, CDR1 is SEHNR and CDR2 is FQNEAQ (reference sequence). Sequencing was done on a sample of sorted CD4+, CD8+, or CD8+CD57+ T cells (not recorded which) from PBMCs. The receptor comes from a human donor in good health. The chain recombines TRBV7-9 with TRBJ1-1; D perhaps matches TRBD1 (5 bases). CDR3 DNA: TGTGCCAGCGGGGCCGGACTGAACACTGAAGCTTTCTTT. Encoded protein: CASGAGLNTEAFF.